This note documents a single T cell receptor beta chain sequence. Ten or more counts support this clonotype. Its target antigen remains unknown. No much larger clonotype is one base removed from it; base qualities were not supplied. The data were taken from a study of T cells in Graves' hyperthyroidism and ophthalmopathy (dated by TCRdb to 2018 to 2020). General notes on the study: Peripheral blood was collected at initial diagnosis, before any treatment. TCR V-J signatures able to tell the groups apart were searched for in a discovery cohort of 90 to 100 patients, of whom 43 had Graves' ophthalmopathy and 55 to 65 had stable Graves' hyperthyroidism. Whether ophthalmopathy could be predicted prospectively was tested in an independent validation cohort made up of 18 to 20 hyperthyroidism patients plus 17 patients who later progressed to ophthalmopathy. The 75 to 100 discovery patients were randomly split 7:3 into training and test sets. In about six Graves' hyperthyroidism patients, the study also compared T-cell repertoires from thyroid tissue with T-cell repertoires from blood. Once sampling was done, hyperthyroidism patients were given methimazole at a starting dose of 30 mg daily, whereas ophthalmopathy patients were given high-dose intravenous methylprednisolone. The paper reports TCR Vbeta CDR3 sequencing of 135 peripheral blood samples: around 41 ophthalmopathy, around 80 hyperthyroidism and approximately 17 progressor patients. Results and caveats for the whole study, not just this receptor: A model built on a 13 V-J signature distinguished ophthalmopathy from stable hyperthyroidism, reaching around 88% sensitivity and about 81% specificity in cross-validation and 80%/75% in testing. In validation, progression to ophthalmopathy was predicted by the model with 70.59% sensitivity and 72% to 85% specificity, a median of approximately 6.5 months before onset. Most expanded thyroid clonotypes (frequency above 0.001) were also detected in blood, suggesting blood repertoires may reflect thyroid immune responses. No statistical method was used to set the sample size in advance, and investigators knew the group allocation.

Stable Graves' hyperthyroidism was defined as no progression to ophthalmopathy during 18 months of follow-up. Hyperthyroidism patients were aged 18 to 65 years and newly diagnosed, with disease duration of less than 2 months. Patients with uncontrolled infections, other autoimmune diseases, pregnancy or lactation were excluded. Diagnoses relied on clinical symptoms, serum thyroxine and TRAb, thyroid ultrasound and orbital computed tomography. Ficoll-Paque density gradient centrifugation was used to isolate PBMCs from about 10 ml of fresh peripheral blood. Total RNA was extracted with Trizol reagent, and quality was checked on an Agilent 2100 Bioanalyzer. The TCR beta CDR3 regions were amplified from RNA transcripts. For the first round of RT-PCR on the TCR CDR3, the HTBI primer set was used together with the Qiagen OneStep RT-PCR kit. A second multiplex PCR round built the libraries, followed by size selection and purification. Paired-end sequencing of the libraries was performed with 100 bp reads on an Illumina HiSeq2000. In the original analysis: SOAPnuke was used to process the raw data, with reads discarded if the reads contained adapters or uncalled bases, had a mean Phred below 15, or lacked an exact constant-primer or identifier match. High-quality paired reads were merged using COPE v1.2.5, and each unique nucleotide sequence was defined as a clonotype. MiTCR v1.1 was used to align the clonotypes against IMGT TRBV, TRBD and TRBJ reference segments. The analysis was restricted to V-J combinations with a frequency above 0.0001, which together covered 99.2% of the repertoires. The TCS score was defined as F50 (clonal expansion) divided by E x V (chaos), with BLOSUM62-based TCRdist calculated between CDR3 peptides within each V-J. Welch's t-statistics and random forest reduced fewer than 550 V-J features to 10 to 15, which were used in a naive Bayes classifier (R e1071). Thyroid-blood repertoire similarity was quantified with the Morisita-Horn index. The public reads were run again by TCRdb, first through fastp at Q25 and then through MiXCR, and only productive beta chains were kept. Merged by CDR3 protein, the rows form single entries marked with the most common genes and DNA. TCRdb, not the original authors, processed these V and J calls. The sample contains 800,000 or so distinct CDR3 sequences, around 38% of them found a single time. The top ten clones comprise approximately 10% of the sample.

Based on the germline V gene, the CDR1 and CDR2 sequences are SGHVS and FNYEAQ. The CDR3, cysteine through phenylalanine, is 15 amino acids long. Only the CDR3 DNA stays, 45 bases, in frame from base 1. The germline V and J ends show losses of 5 bases and 0 bases respectively, and no gene match explains 4 bases of the junction. This clonotype originated in a man younger than 35 with Graves' hyperthyroidism. Recombination joined TRBV7-6 with TRBJ1-5; 7 junctional bases match TRBD1. The sequencing sample was made of blood. The sequenced DNA: TGTGCCAGCAGCCCGGACAGGTATAGCAATCAGCCCCAGCATTTT. This gives the protein CASSPDRYSNQPQHF.